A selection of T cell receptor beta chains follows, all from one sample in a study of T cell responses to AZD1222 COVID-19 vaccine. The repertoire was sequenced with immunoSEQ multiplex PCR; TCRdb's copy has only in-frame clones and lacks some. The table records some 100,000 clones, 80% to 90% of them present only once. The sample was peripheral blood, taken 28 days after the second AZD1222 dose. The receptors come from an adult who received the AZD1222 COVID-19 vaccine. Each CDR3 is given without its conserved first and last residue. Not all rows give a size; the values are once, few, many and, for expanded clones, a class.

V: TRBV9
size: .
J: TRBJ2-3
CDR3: ASSPFTDTQY

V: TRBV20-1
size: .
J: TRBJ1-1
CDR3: SAPTRTEAF

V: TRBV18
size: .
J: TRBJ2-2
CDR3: ASSPLGGGGTGELF

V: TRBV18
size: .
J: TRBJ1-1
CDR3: ASSPRTGQEAF

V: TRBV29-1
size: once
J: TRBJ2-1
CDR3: SVDSQEDSYNEQF

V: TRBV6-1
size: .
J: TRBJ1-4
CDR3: ASSETEGVGKLF

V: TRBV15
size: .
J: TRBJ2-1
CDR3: ATSRGIAGGRYNEQF

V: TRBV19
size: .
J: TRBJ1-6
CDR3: ASSWGEENSPLH

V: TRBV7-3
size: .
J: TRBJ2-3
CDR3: ASSPAGGTDTQY

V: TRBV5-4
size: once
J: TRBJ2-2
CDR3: ASSLKGTSTGELF

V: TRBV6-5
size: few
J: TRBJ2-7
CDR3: ASSKNLRDYEQY

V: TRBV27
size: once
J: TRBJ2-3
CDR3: ASSFYPRGLADTQY

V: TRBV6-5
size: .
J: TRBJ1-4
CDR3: ASSYRSGDEKLF

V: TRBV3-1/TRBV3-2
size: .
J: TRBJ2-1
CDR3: ASSQVGGSSYNEQF

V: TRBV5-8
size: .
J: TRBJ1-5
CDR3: ASSPNDRGSNQPQH

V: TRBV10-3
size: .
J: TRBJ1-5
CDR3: AGRSPGQGRLSNQPQH

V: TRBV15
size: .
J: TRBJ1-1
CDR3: ATSKELRTEAF

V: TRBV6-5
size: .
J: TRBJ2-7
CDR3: ASSYSTDPGAEQY

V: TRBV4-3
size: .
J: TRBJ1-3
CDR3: ASSPFGLGDTIY

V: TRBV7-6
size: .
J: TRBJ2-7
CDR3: ASSQSGTGIHEQY

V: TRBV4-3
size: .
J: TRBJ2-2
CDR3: ASSQVNIGGELF

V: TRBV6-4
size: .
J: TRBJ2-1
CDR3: ASSERAGGGNEQF

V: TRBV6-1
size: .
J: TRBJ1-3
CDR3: ASSDTRVWRGNTIY

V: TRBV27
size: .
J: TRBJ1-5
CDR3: ASSGTVGNQPQH

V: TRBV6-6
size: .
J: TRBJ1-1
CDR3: ASSYSPQGATEAF

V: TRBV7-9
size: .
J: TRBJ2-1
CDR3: ASSDFGTGRNEQF

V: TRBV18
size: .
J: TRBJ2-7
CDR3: ASSPRDGSYEQY

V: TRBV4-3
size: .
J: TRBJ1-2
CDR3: ASSQETGGSGYT

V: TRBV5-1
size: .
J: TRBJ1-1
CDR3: ASSRHRTGEDTEAF

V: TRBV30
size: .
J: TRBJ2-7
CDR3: AWSHPLTGAYEQY

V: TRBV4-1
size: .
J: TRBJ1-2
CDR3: ARGSAGIGYT

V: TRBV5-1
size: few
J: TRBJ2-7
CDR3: ASSRGFSGRGREQY

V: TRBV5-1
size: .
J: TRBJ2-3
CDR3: ASGTGEVTVSGDTQY

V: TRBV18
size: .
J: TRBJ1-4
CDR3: ASSPPAGAATNEKLF

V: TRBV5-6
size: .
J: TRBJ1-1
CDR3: ASSLGGNTEAF

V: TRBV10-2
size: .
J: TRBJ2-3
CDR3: ASRQASRTDTQY

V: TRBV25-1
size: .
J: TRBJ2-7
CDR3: ASSAYYEQY

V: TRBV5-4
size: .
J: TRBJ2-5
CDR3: ASSLAPLAGQETQY

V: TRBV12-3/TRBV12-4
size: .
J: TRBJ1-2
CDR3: ASTSDRGSGYT

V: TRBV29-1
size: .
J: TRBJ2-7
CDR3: SVGRGGWPNYEQY

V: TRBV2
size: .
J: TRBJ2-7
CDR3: AAGPSQFHEQY

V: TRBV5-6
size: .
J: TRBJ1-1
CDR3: ASSFTGGSSEAF

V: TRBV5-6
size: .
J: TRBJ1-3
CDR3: ASNLGVSGNTIY

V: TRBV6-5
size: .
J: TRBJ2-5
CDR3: ASSLRGLETQY

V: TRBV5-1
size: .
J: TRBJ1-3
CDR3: ASSLDAGNTIY

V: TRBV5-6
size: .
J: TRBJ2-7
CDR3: ASSLERTKEQY

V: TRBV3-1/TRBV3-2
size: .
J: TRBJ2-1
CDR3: ASSFRDPPEQF

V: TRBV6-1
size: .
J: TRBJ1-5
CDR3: ASSARTGSSNQPQH

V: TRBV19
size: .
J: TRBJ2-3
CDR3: ASRLTSDRTDTQY

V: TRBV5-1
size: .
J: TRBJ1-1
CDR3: ASSPGLNTEAF